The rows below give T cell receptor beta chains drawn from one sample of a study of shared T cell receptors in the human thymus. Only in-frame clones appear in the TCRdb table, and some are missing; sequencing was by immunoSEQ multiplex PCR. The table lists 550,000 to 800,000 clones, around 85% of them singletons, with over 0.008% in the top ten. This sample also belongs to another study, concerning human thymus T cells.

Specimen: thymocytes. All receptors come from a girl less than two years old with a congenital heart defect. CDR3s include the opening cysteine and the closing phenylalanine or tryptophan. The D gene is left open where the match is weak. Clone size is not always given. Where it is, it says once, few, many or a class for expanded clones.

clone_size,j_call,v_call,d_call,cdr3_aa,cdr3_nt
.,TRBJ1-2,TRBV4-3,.,CASSPLHGGEYGYTF,TGCGCCAGCAGCCCCCTTCATGGAGGGGAGTATGGCTACACCTTC
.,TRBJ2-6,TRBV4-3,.,CASSQEGGGSGANVLTF,TGCGCCAGCAGCCAAGAGGGGGGTGGCTCTGGGGCCAACGTCCTGACTTTC
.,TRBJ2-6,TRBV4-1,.,CASSQEPGTRLSGANVLTF,TGCGCCAGCAGCCAAGAACCCGGGACACGACTCTCTGGGGCCAACGTCCTGACTTTC
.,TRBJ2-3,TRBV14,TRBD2,CASSQALAGPRDTQYF,TGTGCCAGCAGCCAAGCTCTAGCGGGCCCTCGGGATACGCAGTATTTT
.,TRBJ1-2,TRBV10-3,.,CAISESTGAQYGYTF,TGTGCCATCAGTGAGTCGACGGGTGCTCAATATGGCTACACCTTC
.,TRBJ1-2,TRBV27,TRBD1,CASSYGRQGGGYTF,TGTGCCAGCAGTTATGGGCGACAGGGAGGAGGCTACACCTTC
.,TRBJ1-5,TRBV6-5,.,CASKWGAGNQPQHF,TGTGCCAGCAAGTGGGGCGCGGGCAATCAGCCCCAGCATTTT
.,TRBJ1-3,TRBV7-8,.,CASSLRAGDSGNTIYF,TGTGCCAGCAGCTTAAGGGCGGGTGACTCTGGAAACACCATATATTTT
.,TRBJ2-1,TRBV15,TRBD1,CATSSLLGQGGIGYNEQFF,TGTGCCACCAGCAGTCTACTGGGACAGGGAGGTATAGGATACAATGAGCAGTTCTTC
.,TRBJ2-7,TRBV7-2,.,CASSLSGRVSYEQYF,TGTGCCAGCAGCTTATCTGGCCGGGTCTCCTACGAGCAGTACTTC
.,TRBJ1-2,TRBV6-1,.,CASNGVESYGYTF,TGTGCCAGCAATGGTGTCGAGAGCTATGGCTACACCTTC
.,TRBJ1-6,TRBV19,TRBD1,CASRTPGTDNSPLHF,TGTGCCAGTAGGACTCCCGGGACAGATAATTCACCCCTCCACTTT
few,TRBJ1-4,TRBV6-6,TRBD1,CASSPKRTGSEKLFF,TGTGCCAGCAGCCCCAAGCGGACAGGGTCCGAAAAACTGTTTTTT
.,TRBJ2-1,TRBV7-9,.,CASSFRGASGVEQFF,TGTGCCAGCAGCTTTCGGGGGGCTAGCGGAGTTGAGCAGTTCTTC
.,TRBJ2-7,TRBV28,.,CASSLTARYEQYF,TGTGCCAGCAGTTTGACAGCCAGGTACGAGCAGTACTTC
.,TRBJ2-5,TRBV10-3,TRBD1,CAIKDRGRGETQYF,TGTGCCATCAAGGACAGGGGGAGAGGAGAGACCCAGTACTTC
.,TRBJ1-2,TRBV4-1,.,CASSQTPYLGQRHTNYGYTF,TGCGCCAGCAGCCAAACCCCCTACCTAGGACAGCGACATACTAACTATGGCTACACCTTC
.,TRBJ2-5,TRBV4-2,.,CASSQVSHRPGTYQETQYF,TGTGCCAGCAGCCAAGTCTCCCATAGGCCCGGGACTTACCAAGAGACCCAGTACTTC
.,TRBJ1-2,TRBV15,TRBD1,CATSPRAPDRVYGYTF,TGTGCCACCAGCCCCCGAGCCCCCGACAGGGTCTACGGCTACACCTTC
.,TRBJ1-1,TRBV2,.,CASREDSPMNTEAFF,TGTGCCAGCAGGGAGGACAGTCCCATGAACACTGAAGCTTTCTTT
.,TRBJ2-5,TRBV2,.,CASSALLGAEGQETQYF,TGTGCCAGCAGTGCTCTTCTGGGGGCAGAAGGTCAAGAGACCCAGTACTTC
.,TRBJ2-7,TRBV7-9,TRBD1,CASSNPGQGTGEQYF,TGTGCCAGCAGCAATCCGGGACAGGGTACGGGCGAGCAGTACTTC
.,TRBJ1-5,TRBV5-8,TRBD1,CASLTGEDQPQHF,TGTGCCAGCCTGACAGGGGAGGATCAGCCCCAGCATTTT
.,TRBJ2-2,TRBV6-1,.,CASSELSRDTGELFF,TGTGCCAGCAGTGAACTCTCGAGGGACACCGGGGAGCTGTTTTTT
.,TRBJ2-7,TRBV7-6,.,CASSPSMGIGHSTYEQYF,TGTGCCAGCAGTCCCTCTATGGGGATAGGACATTCCACCTACGAGCAGTACTTC
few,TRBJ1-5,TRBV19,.,CASSIVGQGDQPQHF,TGTGCCAGTAGTATAGTAGGGCAGGGCGATCAGCCCCAGCATTTT
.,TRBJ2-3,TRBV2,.,CASRPQGIYTQYF,TGTGCCAGCAGGCCCCAGGGGATTTATACGCAGTATTTT
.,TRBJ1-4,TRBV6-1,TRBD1,CAGKDREGEKLFF,TGTGCCGGAAAGGACAGGGAAGGCGAAAAACTGTTTTTT
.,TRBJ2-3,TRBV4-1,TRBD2,CASSHLLAGSTDTQYF,TGCGCCAGCAGCCATTTACTAGCGGGGAGCACAGATACGCAGTATTTT
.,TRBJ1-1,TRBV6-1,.,CASSSQTGTQGAFF,TGTGCCAGCAGCAGCCAAACAGGGACCCAAGGAGCTTTCTTT